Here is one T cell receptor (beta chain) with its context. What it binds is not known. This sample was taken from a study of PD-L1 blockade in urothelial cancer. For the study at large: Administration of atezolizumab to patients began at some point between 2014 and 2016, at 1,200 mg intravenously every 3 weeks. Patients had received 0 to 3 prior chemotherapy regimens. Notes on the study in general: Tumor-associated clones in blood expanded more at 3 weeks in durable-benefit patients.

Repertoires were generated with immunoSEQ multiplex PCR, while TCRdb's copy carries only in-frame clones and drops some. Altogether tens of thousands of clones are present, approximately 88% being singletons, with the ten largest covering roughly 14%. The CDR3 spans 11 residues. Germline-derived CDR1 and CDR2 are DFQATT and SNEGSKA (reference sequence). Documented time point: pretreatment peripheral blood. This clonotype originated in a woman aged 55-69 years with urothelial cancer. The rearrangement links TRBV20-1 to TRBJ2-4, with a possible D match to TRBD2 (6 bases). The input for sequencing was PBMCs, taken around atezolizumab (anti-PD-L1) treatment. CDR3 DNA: TGCAGCGCCCGGGACGGGGGTAATCAGTACTTC. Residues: CSARDGGNQYF.